These 8 T cell receptor beta chains were sequenced from one sample in a study of CD8 T cells in Susac syndrome. After extraction with the RNeasy kit, roughly 0.45 to 1 ug of the RNA was reverse transcribed using random hexamers. Each CDR3 protein is one row after TCRdb ran MiXCR on the immunoSEQ multiplex PCR reads. The sample shows over 150,000 distinct CDR3 sequences, nearly 95% of them seen only once. The specimen was CD4+ T cells from PBMCs. The receptors derive from a human donor with multiple sclerosis.

The chain has TRBV30 and TRBJ2-7, with D possibly being TRBD1 (5 bases). Germline V gene data show CDR1 as GTSNPN and CDR2 as SVGIG (reference sequence). V was pared by 2 bases and J by 6 bases, with 11 bases between. This CDR3 region has 12 residues. The CDR3 coding sequence is TGTGCCTGGAGTTATGGTAGGGGCGAGCAGTACTTC. Translating gives CAWSYGRGEQYF. Based on the CDR3 plus reference TRBV30 and TRBJ2-7, the full variable domain is SQTIHQWPATLVQPVGSPLSLECTVEGTSNPNLYWYRQAAGRGLQLLFYSVGIGQISSEVPQNLSASRPQDRQFILSSKKLLLSDSGFYLCAWSYGRGEQYFGPGTRLTVT.

The V and J genes are TRBV7-8 and TRBJ2-6; unclear D gene. The germline V gene encodes CDR1 SGHVS and CDR2 FQNEAQ. Trimming stripped 0 bases from V and 0 bases from J, with 9 bases between. There are 17 residues in the CDR3. The CDR3: CASSLATWVSGANVLTF. CDR3 nucleotides: TGTGCCAGCAGCTTAGCCACCTGGGTCTCTGGGGCCAACGTCCTGACTTTC.

This chain connects TRBV9 to TRBJ2-3; D unresolved. V was shortened by 0 bases and J by 3 bases, with 8 bases between the two germline ends. CDR3 length: 14 residues. Per the germline V gene, CDR1 is SGDLS and CDR2 is YYNGEE. For the CDR3, the DNA is TGTGCCAGCAGCGTAGAACTTCTAACAGATACGCAGTATTTT. It encodes CASSVELLTDTQYF. The full variable domain, rest sourced from reference TRBV9 and TRBJ2-3, is DSGVTQTPKHLITATGQRVTLRCSPRSGDLSVYWYQQSLDQGLQFLIQYYNGEERAKGNILERFSAQQFPDLHSELNLSSLELGDSALYFCASSVELLTDTQYFGPGTRLTVL.

The V call is TRBV20-1, the J call TRBJ2-5; D gene unclear. Germline V gives CDR1 DFQATT, CDR2 SNEGSKA (reference sequence). The CDR3 spans 11 residues. Between the trimmed V and J ends, which lost 7 bases and 4 bases, there was a span of 10 bases. The DNA of the CDR3 is TGCAGTGGATCTGGACGAGAGACCCAGTACTTC. Encoded protein: CSGSGRETQYF.

The CDR3 DNA follows: TGCAGTGCACCGGACAGGGAGCGGGAGACCCAGTACTTC. Protein product: CSAPDRERETQYF. The rearrangement joins TRBV20-1 to TRBJ2-5; the match to TRBD1 covers 8 bases. Germline trimming cut 6 bases from V and 5 bases from J; bases unmatched to any gene: 8. CDR1 and CDR2 (germline): DFQATT, SNEGSKA (reference sequence). CDR3 size: 13 residues.

The chain employs TRBV9 and TRBJ2-1, with D perhaps matching TRBD2 (6 bases). V lost 4 bases to trimming and J lost 10 bases, with 18 bases between them. CDR1 is SGDLS and CDR2 is YYNGEE in the germline V gene. The CDR3 is made up of 14 amino acids. The CDR3 sequence: CASSPGVPPEEQFF. The CDR3 DNA reads TGTGCCAGCAGCCCGGGAGTACCCCCCGAGGAGCAGTTCTTC.

V is TRBV29-1 and J is TRBJ1-2; D may be TRBD1 (6 bases). Germline-derived CDR1 and CDR2 are SQVTM and ANQGSEA. The CDR3 sequence is 13 residues long. Trimming pared 2 bases from V and 4 bases from J, leaving 11 bases between. CDR3 loop: CSVEKGEAYGYTF. The CDR3 DNA follows: TGCAGCGTTGAAAAGGGGGAGGCCTATGGCTACACCTTC.

In this sample, this clonotype turned up once. This chain connects TRBV3-1 to TRBJ1-1; unclear D gene. The CDR3 runs 15 residues. V was cut by 4 bases and J by 7 bases, with 19 bases left in between. Germline assignment: CDR1 LGHDT and CDR2 YNNKEL (reference sequence). CDR3 sequence: CASSRDPLPEDEAFF. CDR3 bases: TGTGCCAGCAGCCGAGATCCACTCCCGGAGGATGAAGCTTTCTTT.